What follows are 9 T cell receptor beta chains derived from one specimen sequenced in a study of regulatory T cells in long-lasting Graves disease. Time point specified: newly diagnosed GD, antithyroid drugs for less than 3 months. Generation of the TCR library employed RNA extracted from PBMCs. Both iRepertoire HTBI primers and Arm-PCR of CDR3 regions were used to build the TCR beta libraries. TCRdb fed the multiplex PCR reads into MiXCR, producing one record per CDR3 protein. The sample contains 350,000 to 500,000 distinct CDR3 sequences, about 17% of which appear only once. The sample was also linked to a second study, of T cells in Graves' hyperthyroidism and ophthalmopathy.

Sample: peripheral blood mononuclear cells (PBMCs), taken at new diagnosis, from a patient treated with antithyroid drugs. The receptors originated from a woman in her 30s with Graves disease.

This clonotype has a handful of counts. V usage is TRBV20-1 and J usage is TRBJ1-1; D is perhaps TRBD1 (6 bases). The CDR3 loop spans 16 amino acids. The germline V and J ends were trimmed by 8 bases and 1 base, with 23 bases remaining between them. Looked up from germline, CDR1 is DFQATT and CDR2 is SNEGSKA (reference sequence). CDR3: CSKRGRDTLGNTEAFF. Written as DNA, the CDR3 is TGCAGTAAGAGAGGGAGGGACACCCTTGGGAACACTGAAGCTTTCTTT.

A remark on this clonotype: A much larger clone differs from this one at a single base, so this may be a read error. The J gene is TRBJ1-1, the V gene TRBV20-1; D is possibly TRBD1 (5 bases). The CDR3 is made up of 13 amino acids. Per germline, CDR1 DFQATT and CDR2 SNEGSKA (reference sequence). The CDR3 region is CSAPLQVDTEALF. CDR3 bases: TGCAGTGCTCCACTTCAGGTGGACACTGAAGCTCTCTTT.

This clonotype was seen repeatedly, ten times or more. The chain has TRBV20-1 and TRBJ1-2; perhaps TRBD1 as D (5 bases). The CDR3 totals 15 residues. Per germline, CDR1 DFQATT and CDR2 SNEGSKA (reference sequence). V shed 0 bases and J shed 7 bases, with 18 bases lying between them. CDR3 sequence: CSARDTNQGGAGYTF. In DNA form, the CDR3 reads TGCAGTGCTAGAGATACGAACCAGGGAGGAGCTGGCTACACCTTC.

Comments on this clonotype: A much larger clonotype is one base distant, so this may be a read error. This rearrangement joins TRBV20-1 to TRBJ2-1; TRBD2 matches 8 bases. Trimming took 0 bases from V and 10 from J; bases not matched to a gene: 20. This CDR3 is built from 18 residues. Germline assignment: CDR1 DFQATT and CDR2 SNEGSKA (reference sequence). CDR3 sequence (DNA): TGCAGTGCTAGAGATCCGGGAGGGCCCATAGGTTATGACTACGAGCAGTTCTTC. Translation: CSARDPGGPIGYDYEQFF.

This clonotype was seen many times. This chain joins TRBV27 and TRBJ2-1; D is perhaps TRBD2 (6 bases). V was trimmed by 10 bases and J by 5 bases, leaving 9 bases between them. The germline gives CDR1 MNHEY, CDR2 SMNVEV (reference sequence). This CDR3 has 11 amino acids. The CDR3 loop is CATRENNEQFF. CDR3 DNA: TGTGCCACCCGGGAGAACAATGAGCAGTTCTTC.

This clonotype was recorded many times. The chain carries TRBV29-1 and TRBJ2-7; 12 bases match TRBD2. Germline V CDR1 and CDR2: SQVTM, ANQGSEA. V lost 1 base to trimming and J lost 4 bases; unmatched junction nucleotides: 8. The CDR3 sequence is 16 residues long. CDR3: CSVEVGGLAGGYEQYF. The CDR3 DNA follows: TGCAGCGTTGAAGTCGGAGGTCTAGCGGGAGGGTACGAGCAGTACTTC.

About this clonotype: Just one base apart from a much larger clone, this may be a read error. The V and J genes are TRBV12-3 or TRBV12-4 and TRBJ1-5; possible D gene TRBD1, 5 bases. This CDR3 spans 14 amino acids. Here the CDR3 reads CASSLTGPNQPRHF. The CDR3 nucleotides are TGTGCCAGCAGTTTAACAGGACCTAATCAGCCCCGGCATTTT.

As for this clonotype: This may be a read error, as it is one base from a much larger clone. The chain combines TRBV20-1 with TRBJ1-2; D is undetermined. V lost 5 bases and J 2 bases, leaving 12 bases between the germline ends. CDR3 length: 13 residues. CDR1 is DFQATT, CDR2 SNEGSKA, per germline (reference sequence). CDR3 in DNA: TGCAGTGCTGTTAAGGACGGAAACTATGGCTACACCTTC. As protein: CSAVKDGNYGYTF.

This clonotype occurred many times. The rearrangement links TRBV20-1 to TRBJ2-3; weak D call: TRBD2 (6 bases). Germline-derived CDR1 and CDR2 are DFQATT and SNEGSKA (reference sequence). CDR3 size: 16 residues. Trimming took off 3 bases at V and 3 bases at J, with 19 bases between the two ends. CDR3 bases: TGCAGTGCTAGCCCCCTGCGCGGGGTGGGTACAGATACGCAGTATTTT. This gives the protein CSASPLRGVGTDTQYF.